The 12 T cell receptor beta chains below come from one sample, sequenced in a study of T cell repertoires in cytomegalovirus infection. The antigens these receptors bind are not known. One entry per CDR3 protein results from TCRdb running MiXCR on the reads. Of some 940,000 distinct CDR3 sequences detected, about a third appear once; the ten largest clones hold 11% to 15%. The source was cultured CD8+ T cells from PBMCs, collected from culture after CMV antigen stimulation. The receptors here all came from a human donor in good health (CMV status not recorded). Some clones in this sample may be carry-over from other donors' samples.

The chain joins TRBV7-4 to TRBJ2-2; 12 positions agree with TRBD2. Losses at the gene ends were 3 bases for V and 4 bases for J; bases not matched to a gene: 6. The CDR3 spans 17 residues. The germline gives CDR1 SGHVT, CDR2 SQSDAQ. CDR3 loop: CASSLSSGGAVTGELFF. CDR3 nucleotide sequence: TGTGCCAGCAGCTTGTCTAGCGGGGGGGCCGTCACCGGGGAGCTGTTTTTT.

This clonotype appeared a few times. J is TRBJ2-2 and V is TRBV19; the match to TRBD2 covers 10 bases. Germline V gene lookup returns CDR1 LNHDA and CDR2 SQIVND (reference sequence). The CDR3 consists of 19 residues. V dropped 0 bases and J dropped 8; count of bases not matched to a gene: 15. The CDR3 spells CASSIERSSGGSPWGELFF. For the CDR3, the DNA is TGTGCCAGTAGTATAGAGAGGTCTAGCGGGGGCTCCCCCTGGGGGGAGCTGTTTTTT.

This chain joins TRBV15 and TRBJ2-7, with D perhaps TRBD1 or TRBD2 (5 bases each). Germline CDR1 and CDR2: LNHNV and YYDKDF (reference sequence). V dropped 0 bases and J dropped 2 bases, with 11 bases sitting between them. The CDR3 loop spans 15 amino acids. The CDR3 spells CATSRDWGTPYEQYF. CDR3 DNA sequence: TGTGCCACCAGCAGAGATTGGGGGACCCCCTACGAGCAGTACTTC.

The CDR3 reads CASRPTSGGFTDTQYF. DNA of the CDR3: TGTGCCAGCAGACCGACTAGCGGGGGTTTCACAGATACGCAGTATTTT. V usage is TRBV6-2 or TRBV6-3 and J usage is TRBJ2-3, with TRBD2 matching 12 bases. Germline V CDR1 and CDR2: MNHEY, SVGEGT. V lost 6 bases, J lost 2 bases, and 6 bases stayed unmatched. This CDR3 has 16 residues.

A word on this clonotype: A much larger clone sits a single nucleotide away, making a read error possible. The CDR3 here is CAGSFGGGELFF. CDR3 bases: TGTGCCGGCAGCTTCGGAGGTGGGGAGCTGTTTTTT. The rearrangement links TRBV7-3 to TRBJ2-2; D possibly corresponds to TRBD2 (5 bases). Looked up from germline, CDR1 is SGHTA and CDR2 is FQGTGA. The length of the CDR3 is 12 residues.

This clonotype was counted a few times. V usage is TRBV7-6 and J usage is TRBJ2-1, with D possibly TRBD2 on 6 matching bases. CDR1 and CDR2 from the germline V gene are SGHVS and FNYEAQ. The CDR3 is made up of 16 amino acids. V was pared by 5 bases and J by 2 bases, with 16 bases between. CDR3 protein: CASSPRRAGPYNEQFF. The CDR3 region has the DNA TGTGCCAGCAGCCCCAGGAGGGCAGGACCCTACAATGAGCAGTTCTTC. Full variable domain (remainder filled in from reference TRBV7-6 and TRBJ2-1): GAGVSQSPRYKVTKRGQDVALRCDPISGHVSLYWYRQALGQGPEFLTYFNYEAQQDKSGLPNDRFSAERPEGSISTLTIQRTEQRDSAMYRCASSPRRAGPYNEQFFGPGTRLTVL.

The CDR3 sequence: CASSLVVVSVAVTNTGELFF. CDR3 nucleotide sequence: TGCGCCAGCAGCCTCGTGGTTGTATCGGTCGCGGTGACTAACACCGGGGAGCTGTTTTTT. The V gene is TRBV4-3, the J gene TRBJ2-2; D ambiguous. This CDR3 has 20 amino acids. Trimming shortened V by 4 bases and J by 2 bases, and 26 bases separated the two germline ends. Germline CDR1 LGHNA, CDR2 YSLEER.

V is TRBV12-3 or TRBV12-4 and J is TRBJ2-2; possibly TRBD1 for D (6 bases). This CDR3 is built from 16 residues. The V gene lost 3 bases and the J gene lost 6 bases, with 17 bases spanning the gap. The CDR3 is CASSFSPGQLAGELFF. The CDR3 bases are TGTGCCAGCAGTTTCAGCCCGGGACAACTCGCCGGGGAGCTGTTTTTT.

The table lists this clonotype with a few counts. This sequence joins TRBV2 and TRBJ1-1, with D perhaps matching TRBD1 (6 bases). Trimming cost V 8 bases and J 0 bases, with 10 bases left between them. The CDR3 loop spans 13 amino acids. Per germline, CDR1 SNHLY and CDR2 FYNNEI. CDR3: CASHRQVNTEAFF. The DNA for the CDR3 is TGTGCCAGCCACAGACAGGTGAACACTGAAGCTTTCTTT.

The V and J genes are TRBV7-9 and TRBJ2-3; D is possibly TRBD2 (7 bases). This CDR3 region has 14 residues. The V end was cut by 5 bases, the J end by 5 bases, with 14 bases between. CDR1 is SEHNR and CDR2 is FQNEAQ in the germline V gene (reference sequence). The CDR3 loop is CASSQGRVEDTQYF. In nucleotides, the CDR3 is TGTGCCAGCAGCCAGGGGAGGGTTGAAGATACGCAGTATTTT. Supplemented by reference TRBV7-9 and TRBJ2-3, the full variable domain reads DTGVSQNPRHKITKRGQNVTFRCDPISEHNRLYWYRQTLGQGPEFLTYFQNEAQLEKSRLLSDRFSAERPKGSFSTLEIQRTEQGDSAMYLCASSQGRVEDTQYFGPGTRLTVL.

The genes are TRBV7-9 and TRBJ1-4, with a possible D match to TRBD1 (6 bases). Germline lookup yields CDR1 SEHNR and CDR2 FQNEAQ (reference sequence). This CDR3 is 15 amino acids long. Trimming stripped 1 base from V and 3 bases from J, with 9 bases between. The CDR3, as DNA: TGTGCCAGCAGCTTAGTAGCAGGGGCTAATGAAAAACTGTTTTTT. Protein product: CASSLVAGANEKLFF.

This clonotype has a count of ten or more. J is TRBJ2-6 and V is TRBV7-6; maybe TRBD1 (6 bases). This CDR3 spans 18 amino acids. V lost 1 base, J lost 0 bases, and 13 bases lay in between. Germline V CDR1 and CDR2: SGHVS, FNYEAQ. CDR3 bases: TGTGCCAGCAGCTTAGGGCACAGGGAAACCTCTGGGGCCAACGTCCTGACTTTC. Amino acids: CASSLGHRETSGANVLTF. Drawing the rest from reference TRBV7-6 and TRBJ2-6, the complete variable domain is GAGVSQSPRYKVTKRGQDVALRCDPISGHVSLYWYRQALGQGPEFLTYFNYEAQQDKSGLPNDRFSAERPEGSISTLTIQRTEQRDSAMYRCASSLGHRETSGANVLTFGAGSRLTVL.